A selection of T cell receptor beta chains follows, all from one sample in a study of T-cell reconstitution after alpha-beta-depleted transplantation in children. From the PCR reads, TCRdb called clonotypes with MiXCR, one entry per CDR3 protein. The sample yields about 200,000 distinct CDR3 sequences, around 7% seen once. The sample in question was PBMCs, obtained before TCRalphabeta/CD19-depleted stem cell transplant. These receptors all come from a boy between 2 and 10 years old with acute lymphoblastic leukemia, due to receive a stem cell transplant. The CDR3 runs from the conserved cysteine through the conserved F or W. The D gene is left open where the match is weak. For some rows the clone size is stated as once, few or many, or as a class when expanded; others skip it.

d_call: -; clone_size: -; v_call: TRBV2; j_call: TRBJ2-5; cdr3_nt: TGTGCCAAGACGGACCAATTTGAGACCCAGTACTTC; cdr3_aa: CAKTDQFETQYF
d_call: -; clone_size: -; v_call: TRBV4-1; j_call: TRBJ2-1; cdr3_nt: TGCGCCAGCAGCCAATCCTTCGCGGGCGAGGGGGGGCAGTTCTTC; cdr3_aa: CASSQSFAGEGGQFF
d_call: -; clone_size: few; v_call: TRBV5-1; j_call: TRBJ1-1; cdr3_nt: TGCGCCAGCACCGGGCGGACGAACACTGAAGCTTTCTTT; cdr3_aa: CASTGRTNTEAFF
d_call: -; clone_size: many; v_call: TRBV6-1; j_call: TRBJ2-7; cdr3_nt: TGTGCCAGCAGGCAGACAGATAGCTCCTACGAGCAGTACTTC; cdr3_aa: CASRQTDSSYEQYF
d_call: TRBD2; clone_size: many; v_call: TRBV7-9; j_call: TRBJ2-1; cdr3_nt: TGTGCCAGCAGCTCGCTAGCGGGGTCCTCCTACAATGAGCAGTTCTTC; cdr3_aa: CASSSLAGSSYNEQFF
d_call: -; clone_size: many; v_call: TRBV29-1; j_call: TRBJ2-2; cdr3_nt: TGCAGCGTTGAGGCCGGGGAGCTGTTTTTT; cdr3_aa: CSVEAGELFF
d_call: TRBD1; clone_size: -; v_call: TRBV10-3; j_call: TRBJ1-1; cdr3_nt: TGTGCCATCAGTGAGTCGATAGGCGGGACAGAGAACACTGAAGCTTTCTTT; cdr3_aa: CAISESIGGTENTEAFF
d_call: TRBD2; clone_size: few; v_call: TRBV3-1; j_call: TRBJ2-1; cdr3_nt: TGTGCCAGCAGCCGGGGACTAGCGGGAGTCACGAGCTCCTACAATGAGCAGTTCTTC; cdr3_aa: CASSRGLAGVTSSYNEQFF
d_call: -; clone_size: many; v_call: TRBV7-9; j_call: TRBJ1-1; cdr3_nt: TGTGCCAGCAGCTTTAAAGCCACTGAAGCTTTCTTT; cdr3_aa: CASSFKATEAFF
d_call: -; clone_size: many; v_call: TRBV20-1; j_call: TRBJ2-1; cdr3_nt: TGCAGTGCGGAGGGAGGCTCCTACAATGAGCAGTTCTTC; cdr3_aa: CSAEGGSYNEQFF
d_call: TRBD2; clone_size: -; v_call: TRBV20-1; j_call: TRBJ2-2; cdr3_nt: TGCAGTGCTACGCTAGCGGGGGGCAACACCGGGGAGCTGTTTTTT; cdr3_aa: CSATLAGGNTGELFF
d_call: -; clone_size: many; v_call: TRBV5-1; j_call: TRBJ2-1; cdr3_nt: TGCGCCAGCAGCTTGGTAGTAGGCGGGTCGAAGGGTGAGCAGTTCTTC; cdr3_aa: CASSLVVGGSKGEQFF
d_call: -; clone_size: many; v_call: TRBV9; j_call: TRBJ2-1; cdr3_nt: TGTGCCAGCAGCTCCGAATGGGAGTACTACAATGAGCAGTTCTTC; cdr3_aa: CASSSEWEYYNEQFF
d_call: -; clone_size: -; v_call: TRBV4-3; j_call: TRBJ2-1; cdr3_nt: TGCGCCAGCAGCCAAGATTCCGGCAGGGCCTACAATGAGCAGTTCTTC; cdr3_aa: CASSQDSGRAYNEQFF
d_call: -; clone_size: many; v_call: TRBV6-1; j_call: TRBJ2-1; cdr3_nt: TGTGCCAGCAGCCCGGGACTCCACAATGAGCAGTTCTTC; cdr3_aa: CASSPGLHNEQFF